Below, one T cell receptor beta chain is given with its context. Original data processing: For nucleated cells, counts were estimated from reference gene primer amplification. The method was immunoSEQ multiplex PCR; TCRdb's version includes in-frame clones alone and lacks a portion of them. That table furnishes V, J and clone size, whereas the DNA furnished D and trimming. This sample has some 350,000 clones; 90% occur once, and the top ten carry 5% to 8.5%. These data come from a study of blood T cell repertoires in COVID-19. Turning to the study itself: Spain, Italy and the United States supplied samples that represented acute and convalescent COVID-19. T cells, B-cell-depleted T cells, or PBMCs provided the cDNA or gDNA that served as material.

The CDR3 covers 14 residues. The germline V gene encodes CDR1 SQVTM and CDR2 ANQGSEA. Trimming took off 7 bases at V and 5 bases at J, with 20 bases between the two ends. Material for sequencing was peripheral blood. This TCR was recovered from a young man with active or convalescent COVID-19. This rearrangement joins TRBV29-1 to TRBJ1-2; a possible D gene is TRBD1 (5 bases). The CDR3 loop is CSAAGRGNVYGYTF. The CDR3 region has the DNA TGCAGCGCTGCAGGAAGGGGTAATGTGTATGGCTACACCTTC. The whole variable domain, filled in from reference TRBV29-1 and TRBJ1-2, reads SAVISQKPSRDICQRGTSLTIQCQVDSQVTMMFWYRQQPGQSLTLIATANQGSEATYESGFVIDKFPISRPNLTFSTLTVSNMSPEDSSIYLCSAAGRGNVYGYTFGSGTRLTVV.